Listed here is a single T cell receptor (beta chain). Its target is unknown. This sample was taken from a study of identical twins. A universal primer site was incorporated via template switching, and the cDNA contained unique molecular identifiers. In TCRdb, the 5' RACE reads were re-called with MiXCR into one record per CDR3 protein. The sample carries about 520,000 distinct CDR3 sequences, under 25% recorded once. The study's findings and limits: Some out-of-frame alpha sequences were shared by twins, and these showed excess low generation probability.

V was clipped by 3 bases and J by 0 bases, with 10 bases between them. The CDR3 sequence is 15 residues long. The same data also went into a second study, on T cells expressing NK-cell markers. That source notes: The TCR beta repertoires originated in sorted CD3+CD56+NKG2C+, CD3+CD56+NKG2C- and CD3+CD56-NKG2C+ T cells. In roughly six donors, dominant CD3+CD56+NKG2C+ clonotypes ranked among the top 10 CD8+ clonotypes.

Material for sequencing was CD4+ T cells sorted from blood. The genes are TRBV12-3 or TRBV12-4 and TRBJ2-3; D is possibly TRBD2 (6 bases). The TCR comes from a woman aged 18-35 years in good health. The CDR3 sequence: CASSLGTRSTDTQYF. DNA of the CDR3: TGTGCCAGCAGTTTGGGGACTCGCAGCACAGATACGCAGTATTTT.